The 24 T cell receptor beta chains given below trace back to one sample, sequenced in a study of PD-1 blockade in classical Hodgkin lymphoma. Every single patient, without exception, relapsed after autologous stem cell transplantation, and brentuximab vedotin exposure varied. Sequencing used immunoSEQ multiplex PCR; TCRdb keeps in-frame clones, though not all of them. The sample holds more than 90,000 clones, more than 80% seen once. The material was peripheral blood mononuclear cells (PBMCs), obtained before the second cycle of nivolumab. The receptors were gathered from a human donor with classical Hodgkin lymphoma.

This clone appeared a few times. The V gene is TRBV12-5, the J gene TRBJ2-1; TRBD2 agrees at 13 bases. The ends lost 7 bases at V and 8 bases at J; junction bases unmatched: 14. Germline loops: CDR1 LGHNT, CDR2 FRNRAP. The CDR3 runs to 17 residues. The DNA for the CDR3 is TGTGCTAGTGTCCTGACCCCCCGACTAGCGGGAGGTGATGAGCAGTTCTTC. Protein product: CASVLTPRLAGGDEQFF.

The chain joins TRBV6-1 to TRBJ2-7, with D unclear. Trimming took off 6 bases at V and 1 base at J, with 7 bases between the two ends. Germline assignment: CDR1 MNHNS and CDR2 SASEGT. The CDR3 is 12 amino acids. CDR3 in amino acids: CASRVVSYEQYF. The CDR3 DNA reads as TGTGCCAGCAGGGTAGTATCCTACGAGCAGTACTTC.

This rearrangement joins TRBV7-2 to TRBJ2-7; D ambiguous. The V end was cut by 4 bases, the J end by 2 bases, with 12 bases between. The CDR3 is 14 residues long. CDR1 and CDR2 from the germline V gene are SGHTA and FQGNSA. The CDR3 loop reads CASSWKAETYEQYF. The CDR3 nucleotides read TGTGCCAGCAGCTGGAAAGCTGAAACCTACGAGCAGTACTTC.

The chain joins TRBV11-2 to TRBJ1-1; perhaps TRBD1 as D (6 bases). V gave up 5 bases and J gave up 3 bases, with 16 bases separating them. The CDR3 is made up of 15 amino acids. Germline V gene sequence: CDR1 SGHAT, CDR2 FQNNGV. The CDR3 spells CASSTSIWTDTEAFF. The CDR3 nucleotides read TGTGCCAGCAGCACCTCAATATGGACAGACACTGAAGCTTTCTTT.

The rearrangement links TRBV4-1 to TRBJ2-7; D is ambiguous. The CDR3 has 15 amino acids. Trimming pared 2 bases from V and 1 base from J, leaving 12 bases between. Germline loops: CDR1 MGHRA, CDR2 YSYEKL. The CDR3 DNA sequence: TGCGCCAGCAGCCAACTTCCAGCGAATTCCTACGAGCAGTACTTC. Encoded protein: CASSQLPANSYEQYF.

The V gene is TRBV7-9, the J gene TRBJ1-1; no clear D gene. The CDR3 totals 13 residues. Trimming took 4 bases from V and 1 from J, leaving 7 bases between them. Per the germline V gene, CDR1 is SEHNR and CDR2 is FQNEAQ (reference sequence). CDR3 coding DNA: TGTGCCAGCAGCTCGGTCGGGAACACTGAAGCTTTCTTT. Amino acid sequence: CASSSVGNTEAFF.

The V and J genes are TRBV13 and TRBJ2-1; D may be TRBD2 (6 bases). Germline CDR1 and CDR2: PRHDT and FYEKMQ (reference sequence). This CDR3 is built from 15 residues. Between the trimmed V and J ends, which lost 10 bases and 0 bases, there was a span of 16 bases. Here the CDR3 reads CATRTGASSYNEQFF. CDR3 bases: TGTGCCACTCGGACGGGAGCTAGCTCCTACAATGAGCAGTTCTTC.

J is TRBJ2-3 and V is TRBV11-2; 13 bases are shared with TRBD2. CDR3 size: 18 residues. Trimming took 4 bases from V and 6 from J; bases not matched to a gene: 13. Germline V CDR1 and CDR2: SGHAT, FQNNGV. CDR3 bases: TGTGCCAGCAGCTCCCCCCCGGGTGGACTAGCGGGAGCGGATACGCAGTATTTT. Protein product: CASSSPPGGLAGADTQYF.

The J gene is TRBJ1-2, the V gene TRBV5-8; TRBD1 matches 8 bases. Germline V gene lookup returns CDR1 SGHTS and CDR2 YDEGEE. V lost 2 bases, J lost 5 bases, and 2 bases stayed unmatched. The CDR3 has 13 amino acids. The CDR3 DNA follows: TGTGCCAGCAGCTTCACAGGGGGGTATGGCTACACCTTC. Its translation: CASSFTGGYGYTF.

The chain combines TRBV5-1 with TRBJ2-5; tentatively, D is TRBD2 (5 bases). V lost 4 bases and J 5 bases, leaving 18 bases between the germline ends. In germline, CDR1 is SGHRS, CDR2 YFSETQ. The CDR3 length is 15 residues. CDR3 amino acids: CASSPGDWTRETQYF. CDR3 DNA: TGCGCCAGCAGCCCCGGCGATTGGACTCGGGAGACCCAGTACTTC.

The chain joins TRBV6-5 to TRBJ2-4, with D unresolved. Germline V gene lookup returns CDR1 MNHEY and CDR2 SVGAGI. This CDR3 contains 15 residues. Between the trimmed V and J ends, which lost 1 base and 0 bases, there was a span of 7 bases. DNA for the CDR3: TGTGCCAGCAGTTACTGGCCTGGAGCCAAAAACATTCAGTACTTC. It encodes CASSYWPGAKNIQYF.

The chain employs TRBV5-6 and TRBJ2-3; 10 bases line up with TRBD1. The CDR3 runs to 15 residues. Germline V gene lookup returns CDR1 SGHDT and CDR2 YYEEEE. Unmatched junction bases numbered 3, after V lost 0 bases and J lost 5 bases. The DNA of the CDR3 is TGTGCCAGCAGCTTGGGGGGACAGGGGATAGATACGCAGTATTTT. This encodes CASSLGGQGIDTQYF.

The CDR3: CASSLAGGRGQPQHF. CDR3 bases: TGTGCCAGCAGCTTAGCAGGGGGCCGTGGTCAGCCCCAGCATTTT. V and J are TRBV7-9 and TRBJ1-5; 7 bases are a match to TRBD1. Germline trimming cut 0 bases from V and 6 bases from J; bases unmatched to any gene: 5. CDR1 is SEHNR and CDR2 is FQNEAQ in the germline V gene (reference sequence). This CDR3 is built from 15 residues.

The rearrangement joins TRBV10-2 to TRBJ2-1; 10 bases align to TRBD2. V lost 4 bases to trimming and J lost 8 bases; unmatched junction nucleotides: 11. Germline-derived CDR1 and CDR2 are WSHSY and SAAADI. This CDR3 contains 16 residues. CDR3 nucleotide sequence: TGCGCCAGCAGTGGCGTAGCGGGAGGAGGGTCGGATGAGCAGTTCTTC. Translation: CASSGVAGGGSDEQFF.

This chain links TRBV11-2 with TRBJ1-1, with D hard to call. Germline V gene data show CDR1 as SGHAT and CDR2 as FQNNGV. V was cut by 0 bases and J by 4 bases, with 18 bases left in between. The CDR3 runs 17 residues. The DNA of the CDR3 is TGTGCCAGCAGCTTAGATTTAACCGGGCCCCGTAGCACTGAAGCTTTCTTT. It translates to CASSLDLTGPRSTEAFF. The whole variable domain, remainder taken from reference TRBV11-2 and TRBJ1-1, is EAGVAQSPRYKIIEKRQSVAFWCNPISGHATLYWYQQILGQGPKLLIQFQNNGVVDDSQLPKDRFSAERLKGVDSTLKIQPAKLEDSAVYLCASSLDLTGPRSTEAFFGQGTRLTVV.

The V and J genes are TRBV5-1 and TRBJ2-7; 12 nucleotides line up with TRBD2. This CDR3 contains 16 residues. CDR1 is SGHRS and CDR2 is YFSETQ in the germline V gene. Trimming at V came to 3 bases and at J to 7 bases, leaving 11 bases not matched to a gene. CDR3 region: CASSWGRLAGDEEQYF. The CDR3 DNA is TGCGCCAGCAGCTGGGGGCGACTAGCGGGAGACGAAGAGCAGTACTTC.

The chain is built from TRBV19 and TRBJ2-7, with TRBD1 as a possible D gene (6 bases). V dropped 6 bases and J dropped 3 bases, with 15 bases sitting between them. CDR3 length: 14 residues. CDR1 and CDR2 from the germline V gene are LNHDA and SQIVND (reference sequence). This CDR3 is CASSPWAGVYEQYF. CDR3 DNA sequence: TGTGCCAGTAGCCCTTGGGCAGGGGTCTACGAGCAGTACTTC. The full variable domain, in which reference TRBV19 and TRBJ2-7 provide the parts outside the CDR3, is DGGITQSPKYLFRKEGQNVTLSCEQNLNHDAMYWYRQDPGQGLRLIYYSQIVNDFQKGDIAEGYSVSREKKESFPLTVTSAQKNPTAFYLCASSPWAGVYEQYFGPGTRLTVT.

The chain employs TRBV7-9 and TRBJ1-2; D uncertain. The V gene lost 1 base and the J gene lost 4 bases, with 7 bases spanning the gap. The germline V gene has CDR1 SEHNR and CDR2 FQNEAQ (reference sequence). The CDR3 sequence is 13 residues long. The chain's CDR3 is CASSLGPSYGYTF. The CDR3 nucleotides read TGTGCCAGCAGCTTAGGACCCTCCTATGGCTACACCTTC. Full variable domain (outside the CDR3, taken from reference TRBV7-9 and TRBJ1-2): DTGVSQNPRHKITKRGQNVTFRCDPISEHNRLYWYRQTLGQGPEFLTYFQNEAQLEKSRLLSDRFSAERPKGSFSTLEIQRTEQGDSAMYLCASSLGPSYGYTFGSGTRLTVV.

J is TRBJ1-3 and V is TRBV7-8, with TRBD1 matching 8 bases. The CDR3 has 16 residues. With V trimmed by 3 bases and J by 3 bases, 7 bases remained unmatched. In germline, CDR1 is SGHVS, CDR2 FQNEAQ. CDR3 amino acids: CASSFPRGRFGNTIYF. DNA for the CDR3: TGTGCCAGCAGCTTTCCCAGGGGGCGATTTGGAAACACCATATATTTT.

The genes are TRBV5-1 and TRBJ1-1, with D unclear. The CDR3 consists of 14 residues. In germline, CDR1 is SGHRS, CDR2 YFSETQ. With 1 base removed from V and 4 bases from J, the gap between germline ends came to 11 bases. The CDR3, as DNA: TGCGCCAGCAGCTTGTATCCGGGCAGCACTGAAGCTTTCTTT. Its protein is CASSLYPGSTEAFF.

The chain joins TRBV2 to TRBJ2-7; possibly TRBD2 for D (6 bases). CDR1 is SNHLY, CDR2 FYNNEI, per germline. This CDR3 comprises 15 residues. Trimming removed 2 bases at V and 2 bases at J, with 13 bases between. This CDR3 reads CASSERASGAYEQYF. CDR3 bases: TGTGCCAGCAGTGAAAGGGCCTCGGGGGCCTACGAGCAGTACTTC. Full variable domain (outside the CDR3, taken from reference TRBV2 and TRBJ2-7): EPEVTQTPSHQVTQMGQEVILRCVPISNHLYFYWYRQILGQKVEFLVSFYNNEISEKSEIFDDQFSVERPDGSNFTLKIRSTKLEDSAMYFCASSERASGAYEQYFGPGTRLTVT.

The V and J genes are TRBV5-4 and TRBJ2-7; D uncertain. The V end lost 1 base, the J end lost 0 bases, and 5 bases lay between the germline ends. The germline CDR1 and CDR2 sequences are SGHNT and YYREEE (reference sequence). This CDR3 spans 13 amino acids. CDR3 bases: TGTGCCAGCAGCTTGAAGAGCTCCTACGAGCAGTACTTC. This sequence encodes CASSLKSSYEQYF.

The CDR3 loop reads CAIGGRQVYEQYF. The CDR3, as DNA: TGTGCCATCGGGGGGAGACAGGTCTACGAGCAGTACTTC. The chain employs TRBV10-3 and TRBJ2-7; possibly TRBD1 or TRBD2 for D (6 bases each). There are 13 residues in the CDR3. V lost 8 bases and J lost 3, with 14 bases in between. Per the germline V gene, CDR1 is ENHRY and CDR2 is SYGVKD.

The chain has TRBV9 and TRBJ2-7, with D perhaps being TRBD1 or TRBD2 (6 bases each). The V gene's germline CDR1 is SGDLS and CDR2 YYNGEE. The CDR3 is made up of 15 amino acids. Trimming cost V 6 bases and J 3 bases, with 19 bases left between them. This chain's CDR3 is CASTKDGGGLYEQYF. The CDR3 DNA follows: TGTGCCAGCACCAAAGATGGAGGGGGGCTCTACGAGCAGTACTTC. The whole variable domain, filled in from reference TRBV9 and TRBJ2-7, reads DSGVTQTPKHLITATGQRVTLRCSPRSGDLSVYWYQQSLDQGLQFLIQYYNGEERAKGNILERFSAQQFPDLHSELNLSSLELGDSALYFCASTKDGGGLYEQYFGPGTRLTVT.